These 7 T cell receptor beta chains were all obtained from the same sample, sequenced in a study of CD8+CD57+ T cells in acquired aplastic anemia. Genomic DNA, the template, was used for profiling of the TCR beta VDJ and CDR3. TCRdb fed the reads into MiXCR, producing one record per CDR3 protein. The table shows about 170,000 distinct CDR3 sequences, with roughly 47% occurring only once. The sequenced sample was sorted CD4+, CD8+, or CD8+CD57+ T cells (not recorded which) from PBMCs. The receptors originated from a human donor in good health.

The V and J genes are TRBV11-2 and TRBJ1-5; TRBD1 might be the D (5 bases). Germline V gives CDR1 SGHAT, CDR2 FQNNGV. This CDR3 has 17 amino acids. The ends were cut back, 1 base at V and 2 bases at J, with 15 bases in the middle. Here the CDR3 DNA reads TGTGCCAGCAGCTTAGTCCCCCAGGGAATCGGCAATCAGCCCCAGCATTTT. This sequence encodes CASSLVPQGIGNQPQHF.

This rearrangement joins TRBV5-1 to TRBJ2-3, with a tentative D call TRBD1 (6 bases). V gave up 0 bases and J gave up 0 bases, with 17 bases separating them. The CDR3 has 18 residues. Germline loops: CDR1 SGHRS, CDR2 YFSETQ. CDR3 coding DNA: TGCGCCAGCAGCTTGGTAGGTGGGGGCCAGACTAGCACAGATACGCAGTATTTT. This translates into CASSLVGGGQTSTDTQYF.

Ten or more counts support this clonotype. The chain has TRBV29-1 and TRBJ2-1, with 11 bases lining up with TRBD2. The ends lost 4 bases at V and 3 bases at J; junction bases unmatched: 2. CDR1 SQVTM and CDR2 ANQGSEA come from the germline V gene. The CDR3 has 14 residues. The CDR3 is CSVGGTSGYNEQFF. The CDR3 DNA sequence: TGCAGCGTTGGAGGGACTAGCGGCTACAATGAGCAGTTCTTC.

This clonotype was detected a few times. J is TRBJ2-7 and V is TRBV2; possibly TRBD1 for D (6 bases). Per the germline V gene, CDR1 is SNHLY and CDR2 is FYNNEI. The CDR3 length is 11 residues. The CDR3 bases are TGTGCGCGCGGACAGACCTACGAGCAGTACTTC. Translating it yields CARGQTYEQYF.

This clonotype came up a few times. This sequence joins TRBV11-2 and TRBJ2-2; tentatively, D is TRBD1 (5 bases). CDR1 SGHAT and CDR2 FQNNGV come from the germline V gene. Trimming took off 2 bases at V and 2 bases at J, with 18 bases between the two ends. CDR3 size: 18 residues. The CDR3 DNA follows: TGTGCCAGCAGCTTAAATTCGTGGGGCAGATTAAACACCGGGGAGCTGTTTTTT. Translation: CASSLNSWGRLNTGELFF.

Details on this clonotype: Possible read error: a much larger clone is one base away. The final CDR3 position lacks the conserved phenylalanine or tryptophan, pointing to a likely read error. Written as DNA, the CDR3 is TGTGCCAGCAGCTTAGATCGTGGCGGTCAGCCCCAGCATCTT. Amino acid sequence: CASSLDRGGQPQHL. The V call is TRBV11-2, the J call TRBJ1-5, with no clear D. Germline V gives CDR1 SGHAT, CDR2 FQNNGV. The ends were cut back, 0 bases at V and 6 bases at J, with 9 bases in the middle. The CDR3 spans 14 residues.

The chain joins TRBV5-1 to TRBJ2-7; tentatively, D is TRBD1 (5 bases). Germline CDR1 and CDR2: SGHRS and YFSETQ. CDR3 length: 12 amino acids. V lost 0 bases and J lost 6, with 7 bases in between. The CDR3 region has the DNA TGCGCCAGCAGCTTGGACAGGAGCGAGCAGTACTTC. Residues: CASSLDRSEQYF.